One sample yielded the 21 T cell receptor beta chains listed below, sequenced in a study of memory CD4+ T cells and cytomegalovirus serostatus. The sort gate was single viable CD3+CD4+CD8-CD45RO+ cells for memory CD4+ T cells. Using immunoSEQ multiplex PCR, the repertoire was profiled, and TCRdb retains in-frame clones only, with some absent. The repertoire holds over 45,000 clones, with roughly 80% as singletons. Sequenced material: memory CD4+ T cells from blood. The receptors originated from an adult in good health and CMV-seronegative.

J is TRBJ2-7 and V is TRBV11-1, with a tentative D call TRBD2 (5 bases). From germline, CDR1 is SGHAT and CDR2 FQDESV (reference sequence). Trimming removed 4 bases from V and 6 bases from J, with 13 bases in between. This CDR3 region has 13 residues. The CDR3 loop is CASSSTRTAEQYF. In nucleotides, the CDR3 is TGTGCCAGCAGCTCGACGCGGACTGCCGAGCAGTACTTC.

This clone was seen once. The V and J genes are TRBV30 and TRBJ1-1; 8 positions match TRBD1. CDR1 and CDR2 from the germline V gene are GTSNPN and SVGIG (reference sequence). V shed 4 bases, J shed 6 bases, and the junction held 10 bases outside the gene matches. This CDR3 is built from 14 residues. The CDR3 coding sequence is TGTGCCTGGACCTTTAGGGACAGGCGGGCTGAAGCTTTCTTT. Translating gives CAWTFRDRRAEAFF. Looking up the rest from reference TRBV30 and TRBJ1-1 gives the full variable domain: SQTIHQWPATLVQPVGSPLSLECTVEGTSNPNLYWYRQAAGRGLQLLFYSVGIGQISSEVPQNLSASRPQDRQFILSSKKLLLSDSGFYLCAWTFRDRRAEAFFGQGTRLTVV.

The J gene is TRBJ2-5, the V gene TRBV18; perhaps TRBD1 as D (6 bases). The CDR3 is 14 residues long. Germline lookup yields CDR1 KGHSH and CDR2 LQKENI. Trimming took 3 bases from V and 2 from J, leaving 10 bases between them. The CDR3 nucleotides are TGTGCCAGCTCACCCGGACAGAATCAAGAGACCCAGTACTTC. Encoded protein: CASSPGQNQETQYF.

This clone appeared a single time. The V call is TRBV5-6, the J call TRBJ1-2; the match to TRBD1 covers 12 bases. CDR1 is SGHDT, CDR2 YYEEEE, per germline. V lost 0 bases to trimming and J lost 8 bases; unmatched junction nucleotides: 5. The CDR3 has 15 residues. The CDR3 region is CASSLGGTGGHGYTF. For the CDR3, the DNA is TGTGCCAGCAGCTTGGGGGGGACAGGGGGCCACGGCTACACCTTC.

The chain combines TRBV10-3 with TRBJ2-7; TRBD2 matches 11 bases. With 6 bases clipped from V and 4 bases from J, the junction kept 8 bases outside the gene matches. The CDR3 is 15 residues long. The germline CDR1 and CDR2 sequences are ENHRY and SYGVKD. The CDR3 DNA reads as TGTGCCATCAGCAAGACTAGCGGGGTTATATACGAGCAGTACTTC. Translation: CAISKTSGVIYEQYF.

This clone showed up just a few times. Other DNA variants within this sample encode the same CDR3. The CDR3 loop is CASSLGQGGNYGYTF. Here the CDR3 DNA reads TGTGCCAGCAGCTTAGGACAGGGCGGTAACTATGGCTACACCTTC. The chain combines TRBV7-9 with TRBJ1-2, with 7 bases aligning to TRBD1. The V segment lost 1 base and the J segment 1 base; nucleotides outside the gene matches: 3. This CDR3 spans 15 amino acids. Per germline, CDR1 SEHNR and CDR2 FQNEAQ (reference sequence).

The CDR3 DNA is TGTGCCAGCAGTAGACGGAGCTCTGGAAACACCATATATTTT. This encodes CASSRRSSGNTIYF. V and J are TRBV6-5 and TRBJ1-3; D not resolved. CDR1 is MNHEY and CDR2 is SVGAGI in the germline V gene. This CDR3 contains 14 residues. V lost 5 bases and J 0 bases, leaving 8 bases between the germline ends.

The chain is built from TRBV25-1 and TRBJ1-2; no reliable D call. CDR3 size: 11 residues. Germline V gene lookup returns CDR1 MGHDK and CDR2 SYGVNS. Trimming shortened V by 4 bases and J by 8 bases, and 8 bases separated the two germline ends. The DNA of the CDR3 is TGTGCCAGCAGTGCCGGGGTAGGCTACACCTTC. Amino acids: CASSAGVGYTF.

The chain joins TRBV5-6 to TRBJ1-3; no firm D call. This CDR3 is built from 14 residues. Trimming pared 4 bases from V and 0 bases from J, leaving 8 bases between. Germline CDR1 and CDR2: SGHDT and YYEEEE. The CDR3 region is CASSVGSSGNTIYF. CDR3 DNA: TGTGCCAGCAGCGTCGGTAGCTCTGGAAACACCATATATTTT.

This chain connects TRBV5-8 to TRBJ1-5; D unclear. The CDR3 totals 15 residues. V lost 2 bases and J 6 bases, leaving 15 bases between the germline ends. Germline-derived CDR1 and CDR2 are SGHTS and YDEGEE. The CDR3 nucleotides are TGTGCCAGCAGCTTTTTGAGCCTCGTGAGTCAGCCCCAGCATTTT. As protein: CASSFLSLVSQPQHF. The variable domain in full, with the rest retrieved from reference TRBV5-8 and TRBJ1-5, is EAGVTQSPTHLIKTRGQQATLRCSPISGHTSVYWYQQALGLGLQFLLWYDEGEERNRGNFPPRFSGRQFPNYSSELNVNALELEDSALYLCASSFLSLVSQPQHFGDGTRLSIL.

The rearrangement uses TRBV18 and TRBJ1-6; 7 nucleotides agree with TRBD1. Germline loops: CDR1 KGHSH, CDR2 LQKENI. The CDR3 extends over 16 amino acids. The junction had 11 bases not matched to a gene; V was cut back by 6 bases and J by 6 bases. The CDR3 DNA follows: TGTGCCAGCTCGCTAATCCGGGACAGAGGTAATTCACCCCTCCACTTT. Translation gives CASSLIRDRGNSPLHF.

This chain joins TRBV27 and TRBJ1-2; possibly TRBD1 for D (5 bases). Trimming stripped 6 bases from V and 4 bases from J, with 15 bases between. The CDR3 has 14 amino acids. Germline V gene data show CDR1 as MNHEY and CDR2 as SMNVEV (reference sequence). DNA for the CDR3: TGTGCCAGCAGCCTCCTCGGGGGTCCCTATGGCTACACCTTC. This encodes CASSLLGGPYGYTF.

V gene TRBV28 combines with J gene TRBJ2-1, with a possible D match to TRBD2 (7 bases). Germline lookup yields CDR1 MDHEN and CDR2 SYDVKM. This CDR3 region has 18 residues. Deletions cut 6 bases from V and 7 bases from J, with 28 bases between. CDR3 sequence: CASRNVGGGGATSNEQFF. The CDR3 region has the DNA TGTGCCAGCAGAAACGTCGGGGGCGGGGGAGCGACGTCAAATGAGCAGTTCTTC.

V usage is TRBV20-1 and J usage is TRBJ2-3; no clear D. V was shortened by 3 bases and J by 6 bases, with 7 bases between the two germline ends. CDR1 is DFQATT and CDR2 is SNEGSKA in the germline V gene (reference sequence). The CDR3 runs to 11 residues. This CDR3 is CSASLIDTQYF. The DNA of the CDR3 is TGCAGTGCTAGTTTAATTGATACGCAGTATTTT.

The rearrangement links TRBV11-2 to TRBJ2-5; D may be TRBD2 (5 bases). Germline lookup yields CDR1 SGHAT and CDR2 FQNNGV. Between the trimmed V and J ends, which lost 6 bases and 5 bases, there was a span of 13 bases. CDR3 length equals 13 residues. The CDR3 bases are TGTGCCAGCAGTTCTAGCACGGGGGAGACCCAGTACTTC. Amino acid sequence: CASSSSTGETQYF.

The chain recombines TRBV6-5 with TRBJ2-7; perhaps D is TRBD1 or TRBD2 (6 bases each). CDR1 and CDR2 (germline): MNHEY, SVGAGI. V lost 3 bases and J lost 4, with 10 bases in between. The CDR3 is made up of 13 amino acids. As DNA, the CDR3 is TGTGCCAGCAGTTATGGGGGGCAGTACGAGCAGTACTTC. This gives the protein CASSYGGQYEQYF.

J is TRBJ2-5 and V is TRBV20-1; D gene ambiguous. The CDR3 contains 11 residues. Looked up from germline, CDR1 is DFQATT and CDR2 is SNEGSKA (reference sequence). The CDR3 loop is CSTRGQETQYF. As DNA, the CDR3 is TGCAGCACCCGAGGACAAGAGACCCAGTACTTC.

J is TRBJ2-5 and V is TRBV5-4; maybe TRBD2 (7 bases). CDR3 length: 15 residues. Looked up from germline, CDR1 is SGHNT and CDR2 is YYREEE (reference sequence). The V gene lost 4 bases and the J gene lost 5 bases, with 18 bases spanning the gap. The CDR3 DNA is TGTGCCAGCAGCCGCAGACTGGGAGGGGGTGAGACCCAGTACTTC. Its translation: CASSRRLGGGETQYF.

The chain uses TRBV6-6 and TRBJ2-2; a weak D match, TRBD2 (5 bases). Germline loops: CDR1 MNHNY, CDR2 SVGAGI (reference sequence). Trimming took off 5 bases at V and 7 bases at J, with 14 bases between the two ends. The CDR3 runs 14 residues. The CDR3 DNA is TGTGCCAGCAGTAGGCCGGGCGAGGGCGGGGAGCTGTTTTTT. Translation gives CASSRPGEGGELFF.

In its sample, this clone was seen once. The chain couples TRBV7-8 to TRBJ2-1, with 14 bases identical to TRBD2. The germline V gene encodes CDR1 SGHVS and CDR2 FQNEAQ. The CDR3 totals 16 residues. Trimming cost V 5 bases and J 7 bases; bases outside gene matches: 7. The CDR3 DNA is TGTGCCAGCAGCGAAGACCGGACTAGCGGGGGGAATGAGCAGTTCTTC. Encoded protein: CASSEDRTSGGNEQFF.

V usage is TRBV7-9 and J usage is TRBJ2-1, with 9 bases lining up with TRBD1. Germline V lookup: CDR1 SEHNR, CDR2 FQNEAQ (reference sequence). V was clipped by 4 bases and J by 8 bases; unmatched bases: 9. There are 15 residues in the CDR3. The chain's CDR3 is CASSSGQGRKYEQFF. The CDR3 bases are TGTGCCAGCAGCTCCGGACAGGGGAGAAAATATGAGCAGTTCTTC. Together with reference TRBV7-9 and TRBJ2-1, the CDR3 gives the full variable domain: DTGVSQNPRHKITKRGQNVTFRCDPISEHNRLYWYRQTLGQGPEFLTYFQNEAQLEKSRLLSDRFSAERPKGSFSTLEIQRTEQGDSAMYLCASSSGQGRKYEQFFGPGTRLTVL.